The entry below describes one T cell receptor (beta chain). The data belong to a study of Ad26.COV2.S vaccination and SARS-CoV-2 variants. Regarding treatment: 19 received Ad26.COV2.S at low or high dose, single or two shots; several received placebo; per-sample allocation not given. After the first vaccine or placebo injection, samples were drawn on day 63. Clones were sequenced by immunoSEQ multiplex PCR, and TCRdb holds only the in-frame ones, with some missing. The sample has more than 400,000 clones; about 90% are singletons. The clonotype was recovered from a person between 18 and 65 years old who received the Ad26.COV2.S COVID-19 vaccine or a placebo. The starting material was peripheral blood, obtained in a trial of Ad26.COV2.S vaccine versus placebo.

CDR3 bases: TGTGCCAGCAGTCCGCGGGAGAACGCCGAGCAGTACTTC. Amino acids: CASSPRENAEQYF. This chain uses TRBV6-2 or TRBV6-3 with TRBJ2-7; 7 bases map to TRBD2. Germline assignment: CDR1 MNHEY and CDR2 SVGEGT. The V segment lost 5 bases and the J segment 6 bases; nucleotides outside the gene matches: 7. This CDR3 has 13 residues.